This T cell receptor beta chain was identified during a study of cytomegalovirus exposure and HLA in healthy donors. PCR used 60 Vbeta primers and 13 Jbeta primers. Some clones are missing from TCRdb's copy, which holds only in-frame ones; the method was immunoSEQ multiplex PCR. The repertoire consists of about 190,000 clones, with 84% occurring once and the leading ten covering about 0.24%. This clone came up a few times. What it binds is unknown. V was cut by 0 bases and J by 10 bases, with 19 bases left in between. The CDR3 runs 16 residues. Germline-derived CDR1 and CDR2 are SGHRS and YFSETQ. Points from the study as a whole: The study flagged approximately 180 TCR beta chains as cytomegalovirus-associated. With later analysis, a missense DCLRE1C variant became linked to TCR beta V- and J-gene trimming. Being productive about 87% or about 30% of the time was typical of most TCR beta V segments in an earlier analysis.

The V gene is TRBV5-1, the J gene TRBJ1-4; no clear D. This clonotype was sampled from a boy aged 5-17 years in good health and CMV-seronegative. Material: PBMCs. The CDR3 protein is CASSLVRDIGVGKLFF. In nucleotides, the CDR3 is TGCGCCAGCAGCTTGGTCAGAGATATCGGGGTCGGAAAACTGTTTTTT. Variable domain in full (rest from reference TRBV5-1 and TRBJ1-4): KAGVTQTPRYLIKTRGQQVTLSCSPISGHRSVSWYQQTPGQGLQFLFEYFSETQRNKGNFPGRFSGRQFSNSRSEMNVSTLELGDSALYLCASSLVRDIGVGKLFFGSGTQLSVL.